This T cell receptor beta chain was recovered during a study of long-term antiretroviral therapy in people with HIV. About the study: The earliest specimens came about a decade ahead of the 2015 immediate-ART recommendation. Study results and limitations: Documentation of ART adherence, viral resistance or therapy changes was absent. Repertoire composition at all time points was dominated by clones that had expanded before ART.

This CDR3 contains 18 residues. The V and J ends lost 6 bases and 0 bases, in that order; junction bases with no gene match: 10. The germline CDR1 and CDR2 sequences are SNHLY and FYNNEI. On this clone: Its specificity is not known.

The immunoSEQ assay was v3.0, run at survey level. Produced via immunoSEQ multiplex PCR; TCRdb's table is partial and in-frame only. The table includes 15,000 to 20,000 clones, about 90% detected once. The specimen was unsorted PBMCs, collected more than 2.2 years before starting antiretroviral therapy. V gene TRBV2 combines with J gene TRBJ2-6, with 8 bases lining up with TRBD1. This sequence originates from a woman younger than 45 with HIV. For the CDR3, the DNA is TGTGCCAGCAGCGCACAAACAGGGGGTGTCTCTGGGGCCAACGTCCTGACTTTC. Protein: CASSAQTGGVSGANVLTF.